This is a list of T cell receptor beta chains from one sample in a study of shared clonotypes between healthy human individuals. The data were produced by immunoSEQ multiplex PCR, yet TCRdb's version contains in-frame clones alone and is incomplete. The table shows over a million clones, with approximately 80% occurring only once. The sequenced sample was memory CD4+ T cells from PBMCs. Receptors originate from a man between 18 and 29 years old in good health. Some clones in this sample may be carry-over from other donors' samples. Both conserved end residues are part of each CDR3. Each record gives: J gene, V gene, D gene, clone size, CDR3 protein, CDR3 DNA. D genes are given only for firm matches. Clone size appears in some rows only: once, few, many, or a class for an expanded clone.

TRBJ2-4,TRBV5-1,TRBD2,few,CASSSSSGGAKNIQYF,TGCGCCAGCAGCTCCTCTAGCGGGGGAGCCAAAAACATTCAGTACTTC
TRBJ2-1,TRBV11-3,TRBD1,NA,CASSPGQGTYNEQFF,TGTGCCAGCAGCCCCGGACAGGGAACCTACAATGAGCAGTTCTTC
TRBJ1-5,TRBV28,NA,NA,CASSLSGLPQHF,TGTGCCAGCAGTTTATCGGGCCTGCCCCAGCATTTT
TRBJ2-5,TRBV28,TRBD2,NA,CASSQNLAGGETQYF,TGTGCCAGCAGTCAGAATTTAGCGGGAGGGGAGACCCAGTACTTC
TRBJ2-5,TRBV2,NA,NA,CASRGLQETQYF,TGTGCCAGCAGAGGCCTCCAAGAGACCCAGTACTTC
TRBJ2-5,TRBV7-9,TRBD2,NA,CASSLFGGGETQYF,TGTGCCAGCAGCTTATTTGGGGGAGGGGAGACCCAGTACTTC
TRBJ1-5,TRBV6-5,NA,NA,CASSYSFPSNQPQHF,TGTGCCAGCAGTTACTCGTTCCCGAGCAATCAGCCCCAGCATTTT
TRBJ1-3,TRBV28,NA,NA,CASSPGQFGNTIYF,TGTGCCAGCAGTCCCGGACAGTTTGGAAACACCATATATTTT
TRBJ2-4,TRBV5-1,TRBD2,NA,CASSESAGAAKHIQYF,TGCGCCAGCAGTGAATCGGCGGGAGCAGCCAAACACATTCAGTACTTC
TRBJ2-5,TRBV28,NA,NA,CASSLAGNQETQYF,TGTGCCAGCAGCTTAGCCGGGAACCAAGAGACCCAGTACTTC
TRBJ2-1,TRBV5-1,TRBD2,NA,CASSRGTSADNEQFF,TGCGCCAGCAGTCGCGGGACTAGCGCCGACAATGAGCAGTTCTTC
TRBJ2-3,TRBV7-6,NA,few,CASSGSEAEDTQYF,TGTGCCAGCAGCGGATCGGAGGCGGAAGATACGCAGTATTTT
TRBJ2-7,TRBV6-6,TRBD2,NA,CASMTSGIYEQYF,TGTGCCAGCATGACTAGCGGGATCTACGAGCAGTACTTC
TRBJ2-3,TRBV9,TRBD1,few,CASSEGATLDTQYF,TGTGCCAGCAGCGAGGGGGCCACCTTGGATACGCAGTATTTT
TRBJ1-1,TRBV28,NA,once,CASTILGAGDTEAFF,TGTGCCAGCACTATTTTGGGGGCGGGGGACACTGAAGCTTTCTTT
TRBJ1-5,TRBV6-1,NA,NA,CASSVRERTSNQPQHF,TGTGCCAGCAGTGTCAGGGAAAGGACTAGCAATCAGCCCCAGCATTTT
TRBJ2-2,TRBV2,NA,NA,CASSGFGELFF,TGTGCCAGCAGTGGATTCGGGGAGCTGTTTTTT
TRBJ2-1,TRBV7-9,TRBD2,NA,CASSLEGLAGSSYNEQFF,TGTGCCAGCAGCTTAGAGGGACTAGCGGGAAGCTCCTACAATGAGCAGTTCTTC
TRBJ2-5,TRBV28,TRBD2,NA,CASSYGLAGVETQYF,TGTGCCAGCAGTTACGGACTAGCGGGTGTGGAGACCCAGTACTTC
TRBJ2-7,TRBV29-1,TRBD1,NA,CSVGRQGYEQYF,TGCAGCGTGGGACGACAGGGCTACGAGCAGTACTTC
TRBJ1-5,TRBV28,NA,few,CASPPGPYALSNQPQHF,TGTGCCAGCCCCCCCGGACCTTACGCTTTAAGCAATCAGCCCCAGCATTTT
TRBJ2-2,TRBV4-1,TRBD2,NA,CASSQVPAGGQTGELFF,TGCGCCAGCAGCCAAGTACCAGCGGGAGGTCAGACCGGGGAGCTGTTTTTT
TRBJ1-1,TRBV28,NA,NA,CASSLRWVMNTEAFF,TGTGCCAGCAGCCTTAGGTGGGTGATGAACACTGAAGCTTTCTTT
TRBJ1-2,TRBV29-1,NA,once,CSVVKEEGYGYTF,TGCAGCGTTGTAAAGGAAGAGGGCTATGGCTACACCTTC
TRBJ1-5,TRBV23-1,TRBD1,NA,CASSHGTGVNQPQHF,TGCGCCAGCAGTCACGGGACAGGGGTCAATCAGCCCCAGCATTTT
TRBJ2-7,TRBV7-2,NA,few,CASSSGTYQGTYEQYF,TGTGCCAGCAGCTCTGGGACGTACCAAGGCACCTACGAGCAGTACTTC
TRBJ1-5,TRBV6-1,NA,NA,CASRIQGLQPQHF,TGTGCCAGCAGAATACAGGGCCTTCAGCCCCAGCATTTT
TRBJ1-1,TRBV4-2,NA,NA,CASSQVETDNTEAFF,TGTGCCAGCAGCCAAGTAGAGACCGATAACACTGAAGCTTTCTTT
TRBJ1-3,TRBV7-2,NA,NA,CASSLDAGFSGNTIYF,TGTGCCAGCAGCTTAGATGCAGGCTTCTCTGGAAACACCATATATTTT
TRBJ1-3,TRBV6-5,NA,NA,CASSPGRGAGNTIYF,TGTGCCAGCAGCCCCGGCCGGGGCGCTGGAAACACCATATATTTT
TRBJ2-1,TRBV12-1,NA,NA,CASSEWSSYNEQFF,TGTGCCAGCAGCGAGTGGAGCTCCTACAATGAGCAGTTCTTC